This entry lists 4 T cell receptor beta chains sequenced from one sample in a study of cytomegalovirus exposure and HLA in healthy donors. The PCR ran on 60 Vbeta and 13 Jbeta primers. The data were produced by immunoSEQ multiplex PCR, yet TCRdb's version contains in-frame clones alone and is incomplete. The sample's table shows about 40,000 clones. Sequences were obtained from PBMCs. The receptor set was obtained from a man in his forties in good health and CMV-seropositive.

The CDR3 DNA is TGTGCCAGCAGCGCCTTTGGGAGGGGGTCGTCCTACGAGCAGTACTTC. It codes for CASSAFGRGSSYEQYF. The V call is TRBV7-9, the J call TRBJ2-7, with D perhaps matching TRBD2 (7 bases). This CDR3 region has 16 residues. Germline CDR1 and CDR2: SEHNR and FQNEAQ (reference sequence). With 5 bases removed from V and 1 base from J, the gap between germline ends came to 18 bases.

The CDR3 is CASSLHREISYEQYF. The CDR3 DNA is TGTGCCAGTAGTCTCCACCGGGAGATCTCCTACGAGCAGTACTTC. The chain is built from TRBV19 and TRBJ2-7, with D possibly TRBD2 on 6 matching bases. V lost 5 bases and J 0 bases, leaving 14 bases between the germline ends. CDR3 length: 15 amino acids. CDR1 and CDR2 from the germline V gene are LNHDA and SQIVND (reference sequence).

The genes are TRBV5-4 and TRBJ2-1, with no clear D. CDR1 is SGHNT, CDR2 YYREEE, per germline (reference sequence). V was shortened by 2 bases and J by 5 bases, with 2 bases between the two germline ends. The CDR3 totals 11 residues. CDR3 loop: CASSFNNEQFF. In nucleotides, the CDR3 is TGTGCCAGCAGCTTTAACAATGAGCAGTTCTTC.

The rearrangement joins TRBV5-1 to TRBJ2-7; D gene unclear. Germline loops: CDR1 SGHRS, CDR2 YFSETQ. Trimming left V 0 bases short and J 2 bases short, with 3 bases between. This CDR3 has 12 residues. CDR3 sequence reads: CASSLGAYEQYF. Written as DNA, the CDR3 is TGCGCCAGCAGCTTGGGCGCCTACGAGCAGTACTTC.